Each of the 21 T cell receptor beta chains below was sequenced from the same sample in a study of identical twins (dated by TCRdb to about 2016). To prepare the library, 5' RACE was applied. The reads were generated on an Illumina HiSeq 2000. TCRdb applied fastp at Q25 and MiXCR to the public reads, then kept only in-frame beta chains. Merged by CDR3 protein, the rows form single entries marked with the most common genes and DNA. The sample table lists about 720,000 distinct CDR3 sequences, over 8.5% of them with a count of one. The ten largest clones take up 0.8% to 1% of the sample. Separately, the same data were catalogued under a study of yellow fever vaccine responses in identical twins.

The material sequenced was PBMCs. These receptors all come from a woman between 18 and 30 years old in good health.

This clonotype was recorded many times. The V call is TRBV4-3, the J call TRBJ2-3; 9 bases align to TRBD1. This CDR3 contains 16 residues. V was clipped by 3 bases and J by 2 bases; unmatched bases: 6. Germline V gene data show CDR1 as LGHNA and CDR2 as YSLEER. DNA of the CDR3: TGCGCCAGCAGCCAGGACAGGGGAGGAGACACAGATACGCAGTATTTT. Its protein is CASSQDRGGDTDTQYF.

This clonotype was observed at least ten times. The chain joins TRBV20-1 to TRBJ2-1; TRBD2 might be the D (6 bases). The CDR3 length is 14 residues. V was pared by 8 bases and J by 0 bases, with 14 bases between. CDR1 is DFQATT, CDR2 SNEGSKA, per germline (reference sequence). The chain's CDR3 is CSTDLGSSYNEQFF. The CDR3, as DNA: TGCAGTACTGACCTCGGGAGCTCCTACAATGAGCAGTTCTTC.

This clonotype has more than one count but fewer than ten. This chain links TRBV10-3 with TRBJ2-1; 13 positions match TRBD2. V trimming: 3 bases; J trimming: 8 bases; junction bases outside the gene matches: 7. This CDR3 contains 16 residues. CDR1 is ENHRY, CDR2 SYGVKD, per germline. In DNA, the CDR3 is TGTGCCATCAGTGACTCGGGACTAGCGGGATTCTATGAGCAGTTCTTC. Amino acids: CAISDSGLAGFYEQFF.

CDR3 residues: CASSFSGQSYEQYF. The CDR3 DNA sequence: TGTGCCAGCAGCTTTTCGGGACAGTCCTACGAGCAGTACTTC. The genes are TRBV5-6 and TRBJ2-7; 7 bases agree with TRBD1. The J segment lost 1 base and the V segment lost 2 bases, leaving 3 bases of the junction unmatched. Germline lookup yields CDR1 SGHDT and CDR2 YYEEEE. This CDR3 spans 14 amino acids.

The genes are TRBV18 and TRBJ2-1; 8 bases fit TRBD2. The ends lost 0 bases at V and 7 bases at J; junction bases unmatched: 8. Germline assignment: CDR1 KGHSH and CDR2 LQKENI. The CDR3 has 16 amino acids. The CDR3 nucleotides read TGTGCCAGCTCACCACCGTCCAGCGGGAGAGTTAATGAGCAGTTCTTC. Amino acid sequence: CASSPPSSGRVNEQFF.

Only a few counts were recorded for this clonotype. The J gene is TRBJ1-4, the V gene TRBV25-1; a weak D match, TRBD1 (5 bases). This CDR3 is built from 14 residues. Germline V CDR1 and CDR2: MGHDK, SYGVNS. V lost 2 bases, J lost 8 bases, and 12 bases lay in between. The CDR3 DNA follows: TGTGCCAGCAGTGAACCAGGGTTCGAAGAAAAACTGTTTTTT. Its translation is CASSEPGFEEKLFF.

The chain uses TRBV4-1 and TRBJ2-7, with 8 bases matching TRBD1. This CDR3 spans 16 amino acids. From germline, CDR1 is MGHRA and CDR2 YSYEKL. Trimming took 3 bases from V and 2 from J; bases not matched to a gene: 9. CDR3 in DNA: TGCGCCAGCAGCCATGGAAAGACAGGGGCCGCCTACGAGCAGTACTTC. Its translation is CASSHGKTGAAYEQYF.

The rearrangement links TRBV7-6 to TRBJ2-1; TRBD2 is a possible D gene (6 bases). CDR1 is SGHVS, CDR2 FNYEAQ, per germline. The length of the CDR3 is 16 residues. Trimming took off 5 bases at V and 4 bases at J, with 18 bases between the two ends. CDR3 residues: CASSPWAGGGYNEQFF. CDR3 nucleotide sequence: TGTGCCAGCAGCCCATGGGCCGGGGGTGGGTACAATGAGCAGTTCTTC.

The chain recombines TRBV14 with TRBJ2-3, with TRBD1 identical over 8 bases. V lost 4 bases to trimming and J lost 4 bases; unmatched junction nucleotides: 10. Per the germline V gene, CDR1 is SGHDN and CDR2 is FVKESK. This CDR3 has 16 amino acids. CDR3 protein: CASSPGQGIGADTQYF. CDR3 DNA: TGTGCCAGCAGCCCAGGACAGGGTATCGGGGCAGATACGCAGTATTTT.

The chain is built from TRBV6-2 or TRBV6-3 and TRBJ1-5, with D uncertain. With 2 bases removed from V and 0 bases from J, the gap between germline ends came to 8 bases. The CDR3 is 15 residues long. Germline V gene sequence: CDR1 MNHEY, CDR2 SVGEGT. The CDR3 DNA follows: TGTGCCAGCAGTTACGGCCCATATAGCAATCAGCCCCAGCATTTT. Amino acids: CASSYGPYSNQPQHF.

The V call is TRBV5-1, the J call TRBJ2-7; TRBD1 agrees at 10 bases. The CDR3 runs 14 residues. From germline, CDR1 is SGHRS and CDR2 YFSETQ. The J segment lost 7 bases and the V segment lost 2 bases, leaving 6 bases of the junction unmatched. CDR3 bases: TGCGCCAGCAGCTTTGGGGACAGGGGAGGGGAGCAGTACTTC. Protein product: CASSFGDRGGEQYF.

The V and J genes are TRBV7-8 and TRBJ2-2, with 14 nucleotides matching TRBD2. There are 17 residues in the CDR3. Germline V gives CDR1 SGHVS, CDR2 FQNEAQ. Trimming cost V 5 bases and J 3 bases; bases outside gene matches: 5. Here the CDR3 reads CASSRTSGRTYTGELFF. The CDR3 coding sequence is TGTGCCAGCAGCAGGACTAGCGGGAGGACCTACACCGGGGAGCTGTTTTTT.

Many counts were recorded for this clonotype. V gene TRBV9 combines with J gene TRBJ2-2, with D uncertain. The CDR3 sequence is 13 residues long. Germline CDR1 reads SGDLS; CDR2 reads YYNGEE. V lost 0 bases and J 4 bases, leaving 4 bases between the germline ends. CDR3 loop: CASSVGATGELFF. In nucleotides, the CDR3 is TGTGCCAGCAGCGTAGGGGCCACCGGGGAGCTGTTTTTT.

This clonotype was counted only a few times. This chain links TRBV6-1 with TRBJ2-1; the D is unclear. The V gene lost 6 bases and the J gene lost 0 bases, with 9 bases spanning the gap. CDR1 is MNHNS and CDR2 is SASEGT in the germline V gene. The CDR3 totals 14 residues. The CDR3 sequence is CASSSANSYNEQFF. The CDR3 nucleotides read TGTGCCAGCAGCAGCGCTAACTCCTACAATGAGCAGTTCTTC.

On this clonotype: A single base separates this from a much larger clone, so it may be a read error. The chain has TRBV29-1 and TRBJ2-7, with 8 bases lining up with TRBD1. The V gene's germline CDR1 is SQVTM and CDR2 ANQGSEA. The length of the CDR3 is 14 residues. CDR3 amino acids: CSVDIGQGAYERYF. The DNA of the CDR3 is TGCAGCGTTGATATAGGGCAGGGGGCATACGAGCGGTACTTC.

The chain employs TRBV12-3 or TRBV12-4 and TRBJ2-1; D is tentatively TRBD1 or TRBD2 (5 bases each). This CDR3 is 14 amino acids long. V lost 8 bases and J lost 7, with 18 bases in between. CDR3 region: CASYLPGGGNEQFF. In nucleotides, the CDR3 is TGTGCCAGCTATTTACCCGGTGGGGGAAATGAGCAGTTCTTC.

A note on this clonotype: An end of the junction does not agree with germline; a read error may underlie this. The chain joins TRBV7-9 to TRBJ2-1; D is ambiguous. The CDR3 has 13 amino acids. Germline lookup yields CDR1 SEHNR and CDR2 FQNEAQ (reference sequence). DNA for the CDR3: TGTGCCAGCAGTCGAGACGTTTACAGTGAGCAGTTCTTC. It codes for CASSRDVYSEQFF. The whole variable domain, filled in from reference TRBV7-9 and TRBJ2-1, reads DTGVSQNPRHKITKRGQNVTFRCDPISEHNRLYWYRQTLGQGPEFLTYFQNEAQLEKSRLLSDRFSAERPKGSFSTLEIQRTEQGDSAMYLCASSRDVYSEQFFGPGTRLTVL.

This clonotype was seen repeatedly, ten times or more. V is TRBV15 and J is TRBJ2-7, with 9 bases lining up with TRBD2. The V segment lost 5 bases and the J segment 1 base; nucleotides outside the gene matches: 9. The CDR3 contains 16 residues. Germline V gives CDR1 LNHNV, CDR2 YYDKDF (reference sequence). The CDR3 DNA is TGTGCCACCAGCGGCCTAGCGGGATTGGGATCCTACGAGCAGTACTTC. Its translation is CATSGLAGLGSYEQYF.

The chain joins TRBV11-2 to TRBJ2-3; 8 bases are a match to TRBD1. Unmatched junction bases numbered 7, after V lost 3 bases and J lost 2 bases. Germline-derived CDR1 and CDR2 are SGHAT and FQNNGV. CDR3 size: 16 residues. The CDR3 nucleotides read TGTGCCAGCAGCTTCCCGGACAGGGACCCCACAGATACGCAGTATTTT. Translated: CASSFPDRDPTDTQYF.

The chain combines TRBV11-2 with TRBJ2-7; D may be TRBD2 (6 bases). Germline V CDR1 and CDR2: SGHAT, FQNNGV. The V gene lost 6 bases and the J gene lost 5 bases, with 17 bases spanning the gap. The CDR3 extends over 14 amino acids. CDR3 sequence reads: CASSTEGWGDEQYF. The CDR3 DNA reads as TGTGCCAGCAGTACAGAGGGCTGGGGGGACGAGCAGTACTTC.

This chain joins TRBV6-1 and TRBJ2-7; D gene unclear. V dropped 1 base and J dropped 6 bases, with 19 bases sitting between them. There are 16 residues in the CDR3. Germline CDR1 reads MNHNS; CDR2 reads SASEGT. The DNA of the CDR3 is TGTGCCAGCAGTGAAGAAGAAGCCGGGCCTTGGGGCGAGCAGTACTTC. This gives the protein CASSEEEAGPWGEQYF.